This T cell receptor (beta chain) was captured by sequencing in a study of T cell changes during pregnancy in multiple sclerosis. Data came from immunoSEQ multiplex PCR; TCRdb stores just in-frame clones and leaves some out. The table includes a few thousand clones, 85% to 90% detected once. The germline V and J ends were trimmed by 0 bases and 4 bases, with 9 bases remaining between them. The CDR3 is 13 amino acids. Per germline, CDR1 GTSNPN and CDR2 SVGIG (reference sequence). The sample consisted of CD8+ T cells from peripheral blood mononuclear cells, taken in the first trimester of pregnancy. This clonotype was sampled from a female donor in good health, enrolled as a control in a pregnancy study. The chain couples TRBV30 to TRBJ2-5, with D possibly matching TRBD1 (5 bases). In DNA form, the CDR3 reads TGTGCCTGGAGTGTGGGGCACCGAGAGACCCAGTACTTC. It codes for CAWSVGHRETQYF.